The 16 T cell receptor beta chains presented below share a single source sample, sequenced in a study of T cell changes during pregnancy in multiple sclerosis. Repertoires were generated with immunoSEQ multiplex PCR, while TCRdb's copy carries only in-frame clones and drops some. The sample contains tens of thousands of clones, around 93% of which appear only once. The sequencing used peripheral blood, collected in the second trimester of pregnancy. The receptors were gathered from a female donor in good health, enrolled as a control in a pregnancy study.

CDR3 sequence reads: CASSSTGSLETQYF. For the CDR3, the DNA is TGTGCCAGCAGCTCGACAGGGTCCCTAGAGACCCAGTACTTC. The V gene is TRBV5-5, the J gene TRBJ2-5, with 7 bases aligning to TRBD1. This CDR3 has 14 residues. With V trimmed by 3 bases and J by 4 bases, 6 bases remained unmatched. The V gene's germline CDR1 is SGHKS and CDR2 YYEKEE (reference sequence).

This chain uses TRBV29-1 with TRBJ1-2; 8 bases line up with TRBD1. Germline values: CDR1 SQVTM, CDR2 ANQGSEA. This CDR3 spans 16 amino acids. Trimming cost V 6 bases and J 6 bases; bases outside gene matches: 18. CDR3 in amino acids: CSVGALSPGQGHGYTF. The CDR3 coding sequence is TGCAGCGTAGGGGCCCTCAGTCCAGGACAGGGCCATGGCTACACCTTC.

CDR3 residues: CASSSQRGGPSTDTQYF. For the CDR3, the DNA is TGTGCCAGCAGCTCTCAGCGGGGCGGCCCTAGCACAGATACGCAGTATTTT. V is TRBV7-3 and J is TRBJ2-3, with 7 bases matching TRBD2. The germline V gene encodes CDR1 SGHTA and CDR2 FQGTGA. V dropped 4 bases and J dropped 0; count of bases not matched to a gene: 10. The CDR3 extends over 17 amino acids.

Only one count was recorded for this clone. The chain links TRBV11-3 to TRBJ2-3, with 7 bases that match TRBD1. This CDR3 has 15 amino acids. Germline loops: CDR1 SGHNT, CDR2 YENEEA. Losses at the gene ends were 5 bases for V and 4 bases for J; bases not matched to a gene: 9. CDR3 region: CASSRRQGGSDTQYF. The CDR3 bases are TGTGCCAGCAGCCGAAGACAGGGTGGTTCAGATACGCAGTATTTT. Combining the CDR3 with reference TRBV11-3 and TRBJ2-3 gives the whole variable domain EAGVVQSPRYKIIEKKQPVAFWCNPISGHNTLYWYLQNLGQGPELLIRYENEEAVDDSQLPKDRFSAERLKGVDSTLKIQPAELGDSAVYLCASSRRQGGSDTQYFGPGTRLTVL.

The chain is built from TRBV27 and TRBJ2-6; unclear D gene. The germline V and J ends were trimmed by 4 bases and 2 bases, with 15 bases remaining between them. This CDR3 comprises 17 residues. Germline lookup yields CDR1 MNHEY and CDR2 SMNVEV (reference sequence). CDR3 bases: TGTGCCAGCAGTTATCCAGGATTTGCTCCTGGGGCCAACGTCCTGACTTTC. It is translated as CASSYPGFAPGANVLTF. Drawing the rest from reference TRBV27 and TRBJ2-6, the complete variable domain is EAQVTQNPRYLITVTGKKLTVTCSQNMNHEYMSWYRQDPGLGLRQIYYSMNVEVTDKGDVPEGYKVSRKEKRNFPLILESPSPNQTSLYFCASSYPGFAPGANVLTFGAGSRLTVL.

This chain joins TRBV9 and TRBJ1-1; D is ambiguous. From germline, CDR1 is SGDLS and CDR2 YYNGEE. This CDR3 has 14 residues. V was trimmed by 0 bases and J by 10 bases, leaving 16 bases between them. The CDR3 DNA follows: TGTGCCAGCAGCGTAGCGGGATGGCAAGGTGCAGCTTTCTTT. Its translation: CASSVAGWQGAAFF.

The chain has TRBV4-2 and TRBJ2-7; D gene unclear. V was clipped by 0 bases and J by 4 bases, with 7 bases between them. The CDR3 is 13 residues long. Germline lookup yields CDR1 LGHNA and CDR2 YNFKEQ. The CDR3 loop reads CASSQDREYEQYF. CDR3 DNA sequence: TGTGCCAGCAGCCAAGATCGAGAGTACGAGCAGTACTTC.

This chain links TRBV6-5 with TRBJ2-7; 9 nucleotides agree with TRBD1. From germline, CDR1 is MNHEY and CDR2 SVGAGI. The CDR3 runs to 13 residues. V shed 7 bases, J shed 4 bases, and the junction held 5 bases outside the gene matches. The CDR3 is CASTLGQGYEQYF. Written as DNA, the CDR3 is TGTGCCAGCACCCTAGGACAGGGGTACGAGCAGTACTTC.

The chain carries TRBV7-9 and TRBJ1-3; TRBD1 agrees at 7 bases. The V gene's germline CDR1 is SEHNR and CDR2 FQNEAQ (reference sequence). This CDR3 is 16 amino acids long. The junction had 8 bases not matched to a gene; V was cut back by 5 bases and J by 1 base. CDR3 nucleotide sequence: TGTGCCAGCAGCCCGAGGACAGGTCTGTCTGGAAACACCATATATTTT. Translated, it gives CASSPRTGLSGNTIYF.

The chain employs TRBV11-2 and TRBJ1-2; maybe TRBD1 (5 bases). V was pared by 5 bases and J by 4 bases, with 8 bases between. The length of the CDR3 is 12 residues. CDR1 is SGHAT, CDR2 FQNNGV, per germline. CDR3 bases: TGTGCCAGCAGCGGTCAGGGCTATGGCTACACCTTC. Translated, it gives CASSGQGYGYTF.

This clone came up once. The rearrangement joins TRBV27 to TRBJ1-1; no clear D. Germline lookup yields CDR1 MNHEY and CDR2 SMNVEV (reference sequence). V was shortened by 0 bases and J by 10 bases, with 18 bases between the two germline ends. This CDR3 spans 15 amino acids. CDR3 in DNA: TGTGCCAGCAGTTTATCACCAGGAACTTCCTTAGGAGCTTTCTTT. Translating it yields CASSLSPGTSLGAFF.

V and J are TRBV5-4 and TRBJ2-7; 8 nucleotides match TRBD1. The CDR3 loop spans 15 amino acids. The germline V gene encodes CDR1 SGHNT and CDR2 YYREEE (reference sequence). Unmatched junction bases numbered 9, after V lost 4 bases and J lost 3 bases. The CDR3 region has the DNA TGTGCCAGCAGCCCGGGTGGGACAGGAGTCTACGAGCAGTACTTC. Protein sequence: CASSPGGTGVYEQYF.

The V call is TRBV6-1, the J call TRBJ2-2; possible D gene TRBD2, 5 bases. Germline values: CDR1 MNHNS, CDR2 SASEGT. Trimming left V 11 bases short and J 2 bases short, with 15 bases between. The CDR3 contains 14 residues. In nucleotides, the CDR3 is TGTGCCGCGTCCACCGGGGTAAACACCGGGGAGCTGTTTTTT. The encoded protein is CAASTGVNTGELFF.

The J gene is TRBJ1-1, the V gene TRBV10-1; 12 nucleotides agree with TRBD1. Germline V gives CDR1 WNHNN, CDR2 SYGVQD (reference sequence). J lost 5 bases, V lost 5 bases, and 12 bases had no gene match. This CDR3 is 17 amino acids long. CDR3: CASSFRDRGRLGTEAFF. CDR3 in DNA: TGCGCCAGCAGTTTCCGGGACAGGGGGCGCTTAGGGACTGAAGCTTTCTTT.

The CDR3 nucleotides read TGCGCCAGCAGCGCCGAATGGGGGGGGAGTCGGAGTGGCTACACCTTC. Its translation: CASSAEWGGSRSGYTF. This sequence joins TRBV5-1 and TRBJ1-2; possible D gene TRBD1, 5 bases. CDR1 is SGHRS, CDR2 YFSETQ, per germline. V was shortened by 4 bases and J by 7 bases, with 23 bases between the two germline ends. The CDR3 covers 16 residues.

The rearrangement links TRBV5-1 to TRBJ2-7; 9 bases match TRBD1. The V and J ends lost 1 base and 3 bases, in that order; junction bases with no gene match: 5. The CDR3 runs 15 residues. Germline V gene lookup returns CDR1 SGHRS and CDR2 YFSETQ. The CDR3 loop is CASSLSPGQGYEQYF. The CDR3 DNA follows: TGCGCCAGCAGCTTGTCCCCGGGACAGGGCTACGAGCAGTACTTC.